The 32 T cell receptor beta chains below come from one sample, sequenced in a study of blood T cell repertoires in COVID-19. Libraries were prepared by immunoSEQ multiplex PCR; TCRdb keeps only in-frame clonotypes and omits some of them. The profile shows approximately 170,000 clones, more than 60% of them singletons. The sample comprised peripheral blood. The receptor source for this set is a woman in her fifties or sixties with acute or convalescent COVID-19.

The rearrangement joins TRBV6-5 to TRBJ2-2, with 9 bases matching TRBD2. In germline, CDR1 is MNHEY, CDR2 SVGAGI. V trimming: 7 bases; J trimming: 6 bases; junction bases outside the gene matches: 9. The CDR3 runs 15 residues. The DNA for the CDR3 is TGTGCCAGCATGTGGATAGCGGGAGATCCCGGGGAGCTGTTTTTT. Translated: CASMWIAGDPGELFF.

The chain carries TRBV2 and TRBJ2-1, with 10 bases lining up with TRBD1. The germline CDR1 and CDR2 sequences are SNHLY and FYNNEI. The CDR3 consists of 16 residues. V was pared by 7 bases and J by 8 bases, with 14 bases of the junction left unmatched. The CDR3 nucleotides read TGTGCCAGCATCCCGTGGACAGGGGGGGTTATCGATGAGCAGTTCTTC. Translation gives CASIPWTGGVIDEQFF.

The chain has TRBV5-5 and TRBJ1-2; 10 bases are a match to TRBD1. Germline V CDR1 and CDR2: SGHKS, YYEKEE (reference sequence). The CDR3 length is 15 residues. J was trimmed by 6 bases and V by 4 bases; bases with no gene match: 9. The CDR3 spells CASSPHGTGVNGYTF. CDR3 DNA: TGTGCCAGCAGCCCCCACGGGACAGGGGTTAATGGCTACACCTTC.

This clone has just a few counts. The CDR3 sequence: CASSSEYSNQPQHF. CDR3 sequence (DNA): TGTGCCAGCAGTTCGGAGTATAGCAATCAGCCCCAGCATTTT. J is TRBJ1-5 and V is TRBV28; D uncertain. CDR1 is MDHEN and CDR2 is SYDVKM in the germline V gene. Deletions cut 4 bases from V and 0 bases from J, with 7 bases between. The CDR3 runs 14 residues.

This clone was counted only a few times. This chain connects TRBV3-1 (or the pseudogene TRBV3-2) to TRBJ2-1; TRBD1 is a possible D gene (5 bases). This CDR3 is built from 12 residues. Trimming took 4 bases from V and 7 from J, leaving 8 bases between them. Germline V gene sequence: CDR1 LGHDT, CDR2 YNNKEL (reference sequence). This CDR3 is CASSRQRNEQFF. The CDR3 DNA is TGTGCCAGCAGCCGACAGAGGAATGAGCAGTTCTTC.

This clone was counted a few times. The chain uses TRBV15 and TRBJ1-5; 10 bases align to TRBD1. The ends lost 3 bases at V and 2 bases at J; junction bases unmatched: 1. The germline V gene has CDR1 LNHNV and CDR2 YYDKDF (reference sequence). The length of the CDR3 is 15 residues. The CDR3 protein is CATSSGQGGNQPQHF. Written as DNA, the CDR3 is TGTGCCACCAGCAGTGGACAGGGGGGCAATCAGCCCCAGCATTTT.

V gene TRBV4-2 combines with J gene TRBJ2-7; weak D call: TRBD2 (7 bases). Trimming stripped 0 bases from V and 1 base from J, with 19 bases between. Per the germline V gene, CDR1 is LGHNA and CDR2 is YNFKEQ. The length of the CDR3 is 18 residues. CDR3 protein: CASSQDPMGAAGSYEQYF. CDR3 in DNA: TGTGCCAGCAGCCAAGACCCTATGGGGGCAGCGGGATCCTACGAGCAGTACTTC.

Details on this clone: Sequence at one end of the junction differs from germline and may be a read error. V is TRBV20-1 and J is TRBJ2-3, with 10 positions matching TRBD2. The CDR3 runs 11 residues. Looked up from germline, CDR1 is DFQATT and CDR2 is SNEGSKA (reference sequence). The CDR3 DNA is TGCAGTGCCTACGGGACTAGCGAATGGCATTTT. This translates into CSAYGTSEWHF.

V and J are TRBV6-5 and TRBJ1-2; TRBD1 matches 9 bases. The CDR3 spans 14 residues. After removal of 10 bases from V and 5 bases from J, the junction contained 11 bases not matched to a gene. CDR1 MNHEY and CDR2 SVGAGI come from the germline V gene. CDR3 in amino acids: CATTRDRAPYGYTF. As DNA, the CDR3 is TGTGCCACCACCCGGGACAGGGCCCCTTATGGCTACACCTTC.

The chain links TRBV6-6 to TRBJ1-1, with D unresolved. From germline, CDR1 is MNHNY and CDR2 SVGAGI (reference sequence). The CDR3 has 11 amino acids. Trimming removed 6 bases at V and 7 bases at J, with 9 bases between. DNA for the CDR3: TGTGCCAGCAGCACTAGCGTTGAAGCTTTCTTT. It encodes CASSTSVEAFF.

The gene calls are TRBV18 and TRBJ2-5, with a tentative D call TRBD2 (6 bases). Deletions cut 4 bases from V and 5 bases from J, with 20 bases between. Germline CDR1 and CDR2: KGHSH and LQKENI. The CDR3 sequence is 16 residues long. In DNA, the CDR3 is TGTGCCAGCTCACTGGGACTCTTAGGGTCTAAGGAGACCCAGTACTTC. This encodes CASSLGLLGSKETQYF.

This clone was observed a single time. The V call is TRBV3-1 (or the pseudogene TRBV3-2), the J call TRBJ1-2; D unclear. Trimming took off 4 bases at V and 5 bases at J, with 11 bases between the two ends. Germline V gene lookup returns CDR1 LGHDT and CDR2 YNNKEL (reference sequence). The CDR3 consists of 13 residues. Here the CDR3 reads CASSPGRTYGYTF. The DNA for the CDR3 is TGTGCCAGCAGCCCCGGGAGAACATATGGCTACACCTTC.

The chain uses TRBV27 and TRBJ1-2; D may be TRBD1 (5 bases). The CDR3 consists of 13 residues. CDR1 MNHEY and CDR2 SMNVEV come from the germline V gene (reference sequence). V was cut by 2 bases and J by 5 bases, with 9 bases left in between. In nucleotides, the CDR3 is TGTGCCAGCAGTTTAAAGGGGACTTATGGCTACACCTTC. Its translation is CASSLKGTYGYTF.

DNA for the CDR3: TGTGCCAGTAGTATATTCAGGGGGCGAGATGAAAAACTGTTTTTT. This gives the protein CASSIFRGRDEKLFF. The chain employs TRBV19 and TRBJ1-4; TRBD1 agrees at 8 bases. The CDR3 totals 15 residues. V lost 2 bases, J lost 6 bases, and 5 bases stayed unmatched. CDR1 LNHDA and CDR2 SQIVND come from the germline V gene (reference sequence). Combining the CDR3 with reference TRBV19 and TRBJ1-4 gives the whole variable domain DGGITQSPKYLFRKEGQNVTLSCEQNLNHDAMYWYRQDPGQGLRLIYYSQIVNDFQKGDIAEGYSVSREKKESFPLTVTSAQKNPTAFYLCASSIFRGRDEKLFFGSGTQLSVL.

CDR3 sequence: CASSLVRVNTGELFF. The CDR3 nucleotides are TGTGCCAGCAGCTTAGTCAGGGTAAACACCGGGGAGCTGTTTTTT. The rearrangement joins TRBV11-2 to TRBJ2-2, with a possible D match to TRBD1 (5 bases). CDR3 size: 15 residues. V lost 1 base, J lost 2 bases, and 8 bases lay in between. The V gene's germline CDR1 is SGHAT and CDR2 FQNNGV.

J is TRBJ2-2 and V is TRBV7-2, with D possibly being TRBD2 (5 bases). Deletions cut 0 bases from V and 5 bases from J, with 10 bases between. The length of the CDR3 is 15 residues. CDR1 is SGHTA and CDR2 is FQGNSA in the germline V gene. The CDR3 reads CASSLASPGTGELFF. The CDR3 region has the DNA TGTGCCAGCAGCTTAGCTTCGCCGGGGACCGGGGAGCTGTTTTTT.

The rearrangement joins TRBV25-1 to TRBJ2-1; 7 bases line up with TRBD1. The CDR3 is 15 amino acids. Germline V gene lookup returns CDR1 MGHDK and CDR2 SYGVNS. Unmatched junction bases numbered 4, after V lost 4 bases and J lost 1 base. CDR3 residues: CASSVRDRSYNEQFF. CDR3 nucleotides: TGTGCCAGCAGTGTCCGGGACAGATCCTACAATGAGCAGTTCTTC.

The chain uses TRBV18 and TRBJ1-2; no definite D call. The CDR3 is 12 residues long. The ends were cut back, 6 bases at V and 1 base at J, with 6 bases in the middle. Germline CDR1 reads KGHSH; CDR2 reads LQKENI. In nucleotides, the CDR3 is TGTGCCAGCTCGGAGGGTAACTATGGCTACACCTTC. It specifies CASSEGNYGYTF.

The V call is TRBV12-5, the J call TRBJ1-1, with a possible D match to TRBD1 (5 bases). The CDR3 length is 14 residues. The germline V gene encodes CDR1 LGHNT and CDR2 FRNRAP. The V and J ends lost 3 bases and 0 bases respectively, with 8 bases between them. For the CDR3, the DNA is TGTGCTAGTGGTTTAGGACAACTGAACACTGAAGCTTTCTTT. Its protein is CASGLGQLNTEAFF.

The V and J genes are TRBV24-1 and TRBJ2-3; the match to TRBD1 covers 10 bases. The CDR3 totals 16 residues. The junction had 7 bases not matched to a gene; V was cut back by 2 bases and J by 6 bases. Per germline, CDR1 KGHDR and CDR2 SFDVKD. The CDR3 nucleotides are TGTGCCACCAGTGATTGGCGACAGGGGGCTGGGGATACGCAGTATTTT. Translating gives CATSDWRQGAGDTQYF.

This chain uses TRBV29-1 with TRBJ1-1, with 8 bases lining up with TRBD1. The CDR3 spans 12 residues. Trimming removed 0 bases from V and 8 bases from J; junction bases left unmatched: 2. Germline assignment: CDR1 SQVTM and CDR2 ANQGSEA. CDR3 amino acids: CSVEDRGQEAFF. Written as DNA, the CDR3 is TGCAGCGTTGAAGACAGGGGGCAGGAAGCTTTCTTT.

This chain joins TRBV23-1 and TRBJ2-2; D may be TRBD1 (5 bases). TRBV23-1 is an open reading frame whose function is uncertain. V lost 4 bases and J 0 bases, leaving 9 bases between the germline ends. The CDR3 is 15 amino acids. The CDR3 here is CASSRKGPNTGELFF. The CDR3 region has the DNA TGCGCCAGCAGTCGTAAGGGGCCGAACACCGGGGAGCTGTTTTTT.

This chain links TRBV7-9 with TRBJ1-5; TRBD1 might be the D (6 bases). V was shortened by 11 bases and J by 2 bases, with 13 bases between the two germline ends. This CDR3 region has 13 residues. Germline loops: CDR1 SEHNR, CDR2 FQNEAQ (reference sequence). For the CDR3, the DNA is TGTGCCGTATCGCCAGGGGGCAATCAGCCCCAGCATTTT. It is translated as CAVSPGGNQPQHF.

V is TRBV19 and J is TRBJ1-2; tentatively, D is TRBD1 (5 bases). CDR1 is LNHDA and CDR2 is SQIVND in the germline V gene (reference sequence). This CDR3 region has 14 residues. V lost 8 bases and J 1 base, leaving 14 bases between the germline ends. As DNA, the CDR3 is TGTGCCAGTCTCCCGGGACTCAGTAACTATGGCTACACCTTC. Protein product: CASLPGLSNYGYTF. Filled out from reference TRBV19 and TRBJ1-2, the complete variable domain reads DGGITQSPKYLFRKEGQNVTLSCEQNLNHDAMYWYRQDPGQGLRLIYYSQIVNDFQKGDIAEGYSVSREKKESFPLTVTSAQKNPTAFYLCASLPGLSNYGYTFGSGTRLTVV.

The CDR3: CASGQGGGGANVLTF. The DNA for the CDR3 is TGTGCCAGCGGGCAGGGGGGAGGTGGGGCCAACGTCCTGACTTTC. V gene TRBV28 combines with J gene TRBJ2-6; D is possibly TRBD1 (7 bases). V was cut by 8 bases and J by 3 bases, with 14 bases left in between. The CDR3 extends over 15 amino acids. The V gene's germline CDR1 is MDHEN and CDR2 SYDVKM.

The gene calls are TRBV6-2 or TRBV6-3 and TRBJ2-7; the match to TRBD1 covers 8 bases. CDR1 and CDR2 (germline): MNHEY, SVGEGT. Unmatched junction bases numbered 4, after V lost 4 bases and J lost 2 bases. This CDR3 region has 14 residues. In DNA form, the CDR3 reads TGTGCCAGCAGTTGGTTCAGGGGGCCCTACGAGCAGTACTTC. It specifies CASSWFRGPYEQYF.

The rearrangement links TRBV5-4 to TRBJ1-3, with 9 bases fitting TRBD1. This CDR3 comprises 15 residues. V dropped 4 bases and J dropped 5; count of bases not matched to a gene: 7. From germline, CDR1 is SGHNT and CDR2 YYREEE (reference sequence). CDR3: CASSQAGTGRNTIYF. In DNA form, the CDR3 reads TGTGCCAGCAGCCAAGCCGGGACAGGGAGAAACACCATATATTTT.

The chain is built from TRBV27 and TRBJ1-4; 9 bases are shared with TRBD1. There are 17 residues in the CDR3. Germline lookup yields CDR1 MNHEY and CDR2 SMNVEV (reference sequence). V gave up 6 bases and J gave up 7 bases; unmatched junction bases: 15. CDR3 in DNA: TGTGCCAGCAGACCTTTTCAGGGACAGGGAGTGGCTGAAAAACTGTTTTTT. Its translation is CASRPFQGQGVAEKLFF.

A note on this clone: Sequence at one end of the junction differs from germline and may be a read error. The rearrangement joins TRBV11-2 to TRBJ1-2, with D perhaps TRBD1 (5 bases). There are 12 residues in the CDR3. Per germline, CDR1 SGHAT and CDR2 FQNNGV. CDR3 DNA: TGTGCCAGCAGCCTAGAGGGGCGAGGCTACACCTTC. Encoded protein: CASSLEGRGYTF.

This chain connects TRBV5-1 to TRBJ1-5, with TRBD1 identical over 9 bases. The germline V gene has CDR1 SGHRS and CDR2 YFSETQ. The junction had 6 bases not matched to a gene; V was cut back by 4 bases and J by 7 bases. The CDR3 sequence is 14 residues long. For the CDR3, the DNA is TGCGCCAGCAGCCGTACAGGGGGCACCCAGCCCCAGCATTTT. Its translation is CASSRTGGTQPQHF.

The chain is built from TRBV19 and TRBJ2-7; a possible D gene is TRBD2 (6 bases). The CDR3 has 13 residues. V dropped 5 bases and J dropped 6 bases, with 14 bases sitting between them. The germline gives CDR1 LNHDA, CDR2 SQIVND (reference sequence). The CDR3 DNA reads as TGTGCCAGTAGTTACTGGGGGACTCGCGAGCAGTACTTC. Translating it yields CASSYWGTREQYF.

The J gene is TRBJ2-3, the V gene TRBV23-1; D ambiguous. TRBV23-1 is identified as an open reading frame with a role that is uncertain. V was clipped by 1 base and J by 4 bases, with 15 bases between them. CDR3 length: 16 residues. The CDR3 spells CASSQCSPHLADTQYF. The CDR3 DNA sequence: TGCGCCAGCAGTCAATGTTCCCCCCACTTGGCAGATACGCAGTATTTT.